The 17 T cell receptor beta chains below come from one sample, sequenced in a study of T cell repertoires in cytomegalovirus infection. Their antigen targets remain unknown. MiXCR, run by TCRdb on the reads, gives a single entry per CDR3 protein. Seen here are hundreds of thousands of distinct CDR3 sequences, about 33% observed once, and the top ten hold about a sixth. Material: cultured PBMCs, obtained from culture after CMV antigen stimulation. The receptors originated from a human donor in good health (CMV status not recorded). Some clones in this sample may be carry-over from other donors' samples.

The table lists this clonotype with a few counts. The rearrangement links TRBV11-2 to TRBJ2-3; no clear D gene. Germline CDR1 and CDR2: SGHAT and FQNNGV. The CDR3 covers 14 residues. Trimming removed 7 bases at V and 2 bases at J, with 13 bases between. The CDR3 loop is CASTLMALTDTQYF. The CDR3, as DNA: TGTGCCAGCACCCTGATGGCTCTCACAGATACGCAGTATTTT.

The chain couples TRBV28 to TRBJ2-5; D might be TRBD2 (6 bases). This CDR3 spans 17 amino acids. Germline V gene sequence: CDR1 MDHEN, CDR2 SYDVKM. The V gene lost 5 bases and the J gene lost 5 bases, with 24 bases spanning the gap. The CDR3 loop is CASSPNPGTSSGETQYF. Written as DNA, the CDR3 is TGTGCCAGCAGTCCTAACCCCGGGACTTCCTCCGGTGAGACCCAGTACTTC.

The V call is TRBV3-1, the J call TRBJ2-5; TRBD2 matches at 10 bases. CDR1 and CDR2 (germline): LGHDT, YNNKEL (reference sequence). V trimming: 2 bases; J trimming: 4 bases; junction bases outside the gene matches: 7. This CDR3 comprises 16 residues. CDR3 sequence reads: CASSQLAGGVGETQYF. The CDR3 DNA follows: TGTGCCAGCAGCCAATTAGCGGGAGGTGTGGGAGAGACCCAGTACTTC.

This clonotype was counted between two and nine times. For the CDR3, the DNA is TGTGCCAGTAGTATTTCGTCGAACACTGAAGCTTTCTTT. It encodes CASSISSNTEAFF. V is TRBV19 and J is TRBJ1-1; D ambiguous. CDR3 size: 13 residues. Trimming removed 3 bases from V and 1 base from J, with 6 bases in between. The germline V gene has CDR1 LNHDA and CDR2 SQIVND (reference sequence). Variable domain in full (rest from reference TRBV19 and TRBJ1-1): DGGITQSPKYLFRKEGQNVTLSCEQNLNHDAMYWYRQDPGQGLRLIYYSQIVNDFQKGDIAEGYSVSREKKESFPLTVTSAQKNPTAFYLCASSISSNTEAFFGQGTRLTVV.

V usage is TRBV11-1 and J usage is TRBJ2-1; no firm D call. Germline loops: CDR1 SGHAT, CDR2 FQDESV (reference sequence). Between the trimmed V and J ends, which lost 2 bases and 1 base, there was a span of 9 bases. This CDR3 is built from 15 residues. The CDR3 spells CASSLRWGSYNEQFF. CDR3 DNA: TGTGCCAGCAGCTTAAGGTGGGGATCCTACAATGAGCAGTTCTTC. Combining the CDR3 with reference TRBV11-1 and TRBJ2-1 gives the whole variable domain EAEVAQSPRYKITEKSQAVAFWCDPISGHATLYWYRQILGQGPELLVQFQDESVVDDSQLPKDRFSAERLKGVDSTLKIQPAELGDSAMYLCASSLRWGSYNEQFFGPGTRLTVL.

This clonotype was seen only a few times. The junction does not match germline at one end; this may be a read error. The chain recombines TRBV5-3 with TRBJ1-1; D is possibly TRBD1 (5 bases). TRBV5-3 is given ORF status, its function remaining uncertain. The CDR3 sequence is 18 residues long. This chain's CDR3 is CASSSAFGLREAGPEAFF. The CDR3 nucleotides are TGTGCCAGCAGCTCGGCATTCGGGCTCCGGGAAGCGGGGCCTGAAGCTTTCTTT.

This chain uses TRBV24-1 with TRBJ2-1; D ambiguous. Germline V gene data show CDR1 as KGHDR and CDR2 as SFDVKD. The CDR3 is 14 amino acids. V was cut by 0 bases and J by 5 bases, with 7 bases left in between. In nucleotides, the CDR3 is TGTGCCACCAGTGATTTGACTGTTAACAATGAGCAGTTCTTC. It yields the protein CATSDLTVNNEQFF.

This sequence joins TRBV4-1 and TRBJ1-4; D unresolved. The germline V gene has CDR1 MGHRA and CDR2 YSYEKL. CDR3 length: 15 residues. The V and J ends lost 4 bases and 3 bases respectively, with 12 bases between them. CDR3 in amino acids: CASSPRIGANEKLFF. DNA for the CDR3: TGCGCCAGCAGCCCACGGATCGGGGCTAATGAAAAACTGTTTTTT.

The chain carries TRBV18 and TRBJ2-1, with 8 bases matching TRBD2. V lost 6 bases, J lost 1 base, and 8 bases stayed unmatched. Germline V CDR1 and CDR2: KGHSH, LQKENI. This CDR3 spans 16 amino acids. CDR3 loop: CASSPDPGGSYNEQFF. CDR3 DNA: TGTGCCAGCTCCCCTGACCCGGGAGGGTCCTACAATGAGCAGTTCTTC.

The genes are TRBV7-2 and TRBJ1-2, with TRBD1 matching 7 bases. Per germline, CDR1 SGHTA and CDR2 FQGNSA. This CDR3 spans 13 amino acids. Trimming took 3 bases from V and 4 from J; bases not matched to a gene: 2. The CDR3, as DNA: TGTGCCAGCAGCTTCAGGGGGGGCTATGGCTACACCTTC. Its protein product is CASSFRGGYGYTF. Supplemented by reference TRBV7-2 and TRBJ1-2, the full variable domain reads GAGVSQSPSNKVTEKGKDVELRCDPISGHTALYWYRQSLGQGLEFLIYFQGNSAPDKSGLPSDRFSAERTGGSVSTLTIQRTQQEDSAVYLCASSFRGGYGYTFGSGTRLTVV.

This chain uses TRBV10-3 with TRBJ2-1, with TRBD2 identical over 9 bases. The ends lost 3 bases at V and 9 bases at J; junction bases unmatched: 12. The CDR3 is 16 amino acids. Germline V CDR1 and CDR2: ENHRY, SYGVKD. DNA of the CDR3: TGTGCCATCAGTGAATGGCTAGCGGGACGGTCGGGTGAGCAGTTCTTC. Translation gives CAISEWLAGRSGEQFF.

This clonotype was found a few times. This chain connects TRBV27 to TRBJ2-7; 8 nucleotides line up with TRBD1. CDR3 length equals 15 residues. Germline assignment: CDR1 MNHEY and CDR2 SMNVEV (reference sequence). Losses at the gene ends were 5 bases for V and 2 bases for J; bases not matched to a gene: 8. The CDR3 reads CASSPSTGEAYEQYF. In DNA, the CDR3 is TGTGCCAGCAGTCCCTCGACAGGGGAGGCCTACGAGCAGTACTTC.

This clonotype has a count of ten or more. J is TRBJ2-7 and V is TRBV7-8; TRBD2 aligns across 13 bases. In germline, CDR1 is SGHVS, CDR2 FQNEAQ. J was trimmed by 2 bases and V by 5 bases; bases with no gene match: 9. This CDR3 is 17 amino acids long. In DNA, the CDR3 is TGTGCCAGCAGCGTTGCCGGACTAGCGGGAGTCCCCTACGAGCAGTACGTC. It codes for CASSVAGLAGVPYEQYV.

The chain recombines TRBV6-2 or TRBV6-3 with TRBJ2-7; TRBD2 is a possible D gene (6 bases). Trimming left V 5 bases short and J 4 bases short, with 15 bases between. There are 14 residues in the CDR3. CDR1 is MNHEY, CDR2 SVGEGT, per germline. For the CDR3, the DNA is TGTGCCAGCAGTGCTCGCGGGGCGGGATACGAGCAGTACGTC. This gives the protein CASSARGAGYEQYV.

The sample holds a few counts of this clonotype. The rearrangement links TRBV28 to TRBJ2-1; maybe TRBD1 (6 bases). V lost 5 bases to trimming and J lost 7 bases, with 21 bases between them. This CDR3 is 16 amino acids long. Germline CDR1 MDHEN, CDR2 SYDVKM. CDR3 in amino acids: CASSNRGGVVHNEQFF. CDR3 nucleotide sequence: TGTGCCAGCAGTAATAGAGGGGGAGTAGTACATAATGAGCAGTTCTTC.

This clonotype was observed at least ten times. The V gene is TRBV7-2, the J gene TRBJ2-1, with D unresolved. Germline CDR1 SGHTA, CDR2 FQGNSA. The CDR3 sequence is 14 residues long. V gave up 1 base and J gave up 5 bases, with 9 bases separating them. The CDR3 coding sequence is TGTGCCAGCAGCTTAGAAACGGCCGACAATGAGCAGTTCTTC. The encoded protein is CASSLETADNEQFF.

The chain recombines TRBV28 with TRBJ2-4; TRBD1 or TRBD2 may be the D gene (5 bases each). The germline CDR1 and CDR2 sequences are MDHEN and SYDVKM. The CDR3 has 19 amino acids. The V end lost 6 bases, the J end lost 1 base, and 25 bases lay between the germline ends. CDR3 sequence reads: CASRILKGPPLLAKNIQYF. The DNA for the CDR3 is TGTGCCAGCAGGATTTTGAAGGGACCCCCGCTGCTTGCCAAAAACATTCAGTACTTC.